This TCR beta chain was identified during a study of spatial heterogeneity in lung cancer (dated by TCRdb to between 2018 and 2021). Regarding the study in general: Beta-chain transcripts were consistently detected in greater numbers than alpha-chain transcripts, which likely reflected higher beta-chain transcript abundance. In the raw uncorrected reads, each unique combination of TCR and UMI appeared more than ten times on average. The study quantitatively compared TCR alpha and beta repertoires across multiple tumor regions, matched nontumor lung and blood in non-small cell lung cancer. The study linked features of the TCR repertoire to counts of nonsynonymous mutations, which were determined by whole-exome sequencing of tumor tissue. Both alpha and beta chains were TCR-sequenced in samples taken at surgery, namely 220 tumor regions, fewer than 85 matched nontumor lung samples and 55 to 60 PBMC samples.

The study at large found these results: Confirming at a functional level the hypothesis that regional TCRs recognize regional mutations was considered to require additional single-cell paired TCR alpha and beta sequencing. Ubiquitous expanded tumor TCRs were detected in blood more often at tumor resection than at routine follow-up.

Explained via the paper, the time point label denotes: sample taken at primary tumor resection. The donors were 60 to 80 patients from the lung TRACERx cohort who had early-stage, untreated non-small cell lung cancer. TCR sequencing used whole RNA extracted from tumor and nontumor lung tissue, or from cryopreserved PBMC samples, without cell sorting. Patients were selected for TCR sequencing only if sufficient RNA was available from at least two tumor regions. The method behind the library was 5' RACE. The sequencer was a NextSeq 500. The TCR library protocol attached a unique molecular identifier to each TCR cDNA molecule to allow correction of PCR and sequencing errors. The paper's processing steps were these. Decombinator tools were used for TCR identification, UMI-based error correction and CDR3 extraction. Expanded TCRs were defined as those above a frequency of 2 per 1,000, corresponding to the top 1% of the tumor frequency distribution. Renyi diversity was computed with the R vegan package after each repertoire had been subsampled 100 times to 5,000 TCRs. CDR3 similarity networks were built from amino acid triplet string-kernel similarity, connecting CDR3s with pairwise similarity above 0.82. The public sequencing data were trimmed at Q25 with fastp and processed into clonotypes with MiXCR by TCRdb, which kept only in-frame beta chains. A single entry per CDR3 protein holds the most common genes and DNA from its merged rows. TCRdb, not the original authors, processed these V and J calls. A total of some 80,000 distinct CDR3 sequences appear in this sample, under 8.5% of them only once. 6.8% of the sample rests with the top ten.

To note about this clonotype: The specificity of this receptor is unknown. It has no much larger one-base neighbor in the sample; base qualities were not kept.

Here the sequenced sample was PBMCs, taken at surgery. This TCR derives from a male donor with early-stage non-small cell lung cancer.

The sequence in DNA is TGTGCCAGCAGTTACTCTATGGGGACAGGCTCCTACAATGAGCAGTTCTTC. Its translation reads: CASSYSMGTGSYNEQFF. The chain couples TRBV6-5 to TRBJ2-1; 8 junctional bases match TRBD1. Taken from the germline V gene, the CDR1 and CDR2 loops are MNHEY and SVGAGI. The V end gives up 0 bases and the J end 0 bases, leaving 4 bases in the junction not matched to a gene. From the cysteine up to the phenylalanine, the CDR3 has a length of 17 residues. The kept DNA is CDR3 alone, 51 bases in frame from the first base.